Sequencing of this T cell receptor (beta chain) was carried out in a study of shared clonotypes between healthy human individuals. Overall study results and limits: The genetic and exposure-history diversity represented was limited by few donors. Only blood was sampled; tissue repertoires likely differ.

All the donors were Caucasian adults who lived in Nashville, Tennessee. Trimming cost V 1 base and J 0 bases, with 7 bases left between them. CDR3 length equals 15 residues. CDR1 is LGHNA, CDR2 YNFKEQ, per germline. Loaded into unsorted PBMC replicate PCRs was 300 ng DNA, some 27,000 T cell genomes. The data were produced by immunoSEQ multiplex PCR, yet TCRdb's version contains in-frame clones alone and is incomplete. The sample carries about 480,000 clones, 70% to 80% recorded once. This clone was found once. Its target is not known. Sequenced: PBMCs. The clonotype comes from a woman in her thirties or forties in good health. Some clones in this sample may be carry-over from other donors' samples. This chain joins TRBV4-2 and TRBJ1-5; perhaps TRBD1 as D (5 bases). The DNA of the CDR3 is TGTGCCAGCAGCCAAGGAGACAGTAGCAATCAGCCCCAGCATTTT. Protein sequence: CASSQGDSSNQPQHF.